This T cell receptor (beta chain) was profiled in a study of vaccination and CD4 T cells after COVID-19. Study background: Collection of post-COVID samples occurred a median about 98 days after diagnosis, spanning a range of 35 to 161. Whole-study results and caveats: Spike mono-reactivity marked 304 of 307 vaccine-specific clones in convalescent patients.

Notes on this clonotype: The target antigen is unknown.

With the Oncomine TCR Beta short-read assay, DNA from cultured CD4+ T cells was sequenced. TCRdb analysed the PCR reads with MiXCR anew, one entry per CDR3 protein. The table includes 11,000 or so distinct CDR3 sequences, less than 55% detected once. The V end lost 3 bases, the J end lost 4 bases, and 12 bases lay between the germline ends. Germline CDR1 reads MNHEY; CDR2 reads SMNVEV (reference sequence). The CDR3 spans 14 residues. Indicated treatment: approximately 11-day PBMC culture with coronavirus spike peptide pools or control peptides (ViraFEST assay). The clonotype comes from a human donor who had recovered from COVID-19. What was sequenced was CD4+ T cells from blood, cultured in vitro. The genes are TRBV27 and TRBJ1-1; D gene ambiguous. CDR3 sequence (DNA): TGTGCCAGCAGTTTTCCCGGACTGGGCACTGAAGCTTTCTTT. This encodes CASSFPGLGTEAFF.